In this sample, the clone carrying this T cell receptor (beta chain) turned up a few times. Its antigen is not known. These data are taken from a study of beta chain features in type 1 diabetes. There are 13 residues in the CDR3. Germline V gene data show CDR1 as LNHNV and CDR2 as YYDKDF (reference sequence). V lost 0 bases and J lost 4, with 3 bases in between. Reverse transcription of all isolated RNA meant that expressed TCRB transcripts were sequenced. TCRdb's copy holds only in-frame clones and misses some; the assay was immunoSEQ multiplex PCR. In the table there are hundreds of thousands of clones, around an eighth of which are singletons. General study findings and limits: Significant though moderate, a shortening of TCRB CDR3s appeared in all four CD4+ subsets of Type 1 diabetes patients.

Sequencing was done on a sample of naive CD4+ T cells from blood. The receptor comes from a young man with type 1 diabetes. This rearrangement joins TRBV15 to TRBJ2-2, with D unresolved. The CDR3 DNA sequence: TGTGCCACCAGCAGAGAGACCACCGGGGAGCTGTTTTTT. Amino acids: CATSRETTGELFF.